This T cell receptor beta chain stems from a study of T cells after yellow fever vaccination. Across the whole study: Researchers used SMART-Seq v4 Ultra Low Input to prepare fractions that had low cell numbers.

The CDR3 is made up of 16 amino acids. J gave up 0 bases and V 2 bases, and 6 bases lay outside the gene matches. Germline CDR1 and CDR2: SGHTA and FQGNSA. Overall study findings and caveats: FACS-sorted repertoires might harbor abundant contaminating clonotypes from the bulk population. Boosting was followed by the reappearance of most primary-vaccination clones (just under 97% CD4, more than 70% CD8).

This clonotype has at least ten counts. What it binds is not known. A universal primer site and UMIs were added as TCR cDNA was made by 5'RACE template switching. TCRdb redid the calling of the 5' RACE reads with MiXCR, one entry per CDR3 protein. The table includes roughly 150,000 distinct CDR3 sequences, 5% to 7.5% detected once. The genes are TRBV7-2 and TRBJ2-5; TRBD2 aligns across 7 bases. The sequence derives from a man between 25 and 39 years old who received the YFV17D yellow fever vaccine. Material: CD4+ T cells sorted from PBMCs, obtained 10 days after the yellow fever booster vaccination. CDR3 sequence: CASSLYLAVYQETQYF. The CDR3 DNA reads TGTGCCAGCAGCTTATACCTAGCGGTGTACCAAGAGACCCAGTACTTC.